This passage covers 30 T cell receptor beta chains from one sample sequenced in a study of patients and donors after allogeneic stem cell transplantation. Via MiXCR, TCRdb re-called the RT-PCR reads, giving one row per CDR3 protein. The table has around 30,000 distinct CDR3 sequences, 7.5% to 9% seen once. Sequencing was carried out using blood, either unsorted or a sorted T cell fraction (not recorded which). The receptors here all came from a human donor who was either an allogeneic HSCT recipient or a stem cell or donor lymphocyte infusion donor (not recorded which). It is not recorded whose cells these are; they may come from a transplant donor.

This rearrangement joins TRBV19 to TRBJ2-4, with D possibly TRBD1 on 6 matching bases. CDR1 LNHDA and CDR2 SQIVND come from the germline V gene (reference sequence). V was pared by 5 bases and J by 3 bases, with 17 bases between. This CDR3 is built from 16 residues. CDR3 protein: CASSRQQGVGKNIQYF. CDR3 sequence (DNA): TGTGCCAGTAGTCGCCAACAGGGCGTGGGCAAAAACATTCAGTACTTC. Filled out from reference TRBV19 and TRBJ2-4, the complete variable domain reads DGGITQSPKYLFRKEGQNVTLSCEQNLNHDAMYWYRQDPGQGLRLIYYSQIVNDFQKGDIAEGYSVSREKKESFPLTVTSAQKNPTAFYLCASSRQQGVGKNIQYFGAGTRLSVL.

The rearrangement uses TRBV11-1 and TRBJ2-5; 9 bases map to TRBD1. The CDR3 contains 14 residues. Germline CDR1 reads SGHAT; CDR2 reads FQDESV (reference sequence). The V and J ends lost 4 bases and 3 bases, in that order; junction bases with no gene match: 3. The CDR3 bases are TGTGCCAGCAGCTGGACAGGGGTGGAAGAGACCCAGTACTTC. Amino acid sequence: CASSWTGVEETQYF.

This clonotype occurred a few times. V gene TRBV2 combines with J gene TRBJ2-3; the match to TRBD1 covers 7 bases. V was clipped by 0 bases and J by 2 bases; unmatched bases: 14. This CDR3 region has 19 residues. Germline V CDR1 and CDR2: SNHLY, FYNNEI. CDR3 loop: CASSEAPFDGTEFTDTQYF. DNA of the CDR3: TGTGCCAGCAGTGAAGCGCCATTTGACGGGACAGAGTTCACAGATACGCAGTATTTT.

The genes are TRBV11-1 and TRBJ1-1; D not certain. This CDR3 comprises 18 residues. Per the germline V gene, CDR1 is SGHAT and CDR2 is FQDESV (reference sequence). The V end lost 3 bases, the J end lost 0 bases, and 20 bases lay between the germline ends. CDR3 sequence (DNA): TGTGCCAGCAGCTTTCCCCCCCGACTCCGACCGATGAACACTGAAGCTTTCTTT. Translation: CASSFPPRLRPMNTEAFF. Drawing the rest from reference TRBV11-1 and TRBJ1-1, the complete variable domain is EAEVAQSPRYKITEKSQAVAFWCDPISGHATLYWYRQILGQGPELLVQFQDESVVDDSQLPKDRFSAERLKGVDSTLKIQPAELGDSAMYLCASSFPPRLRPMNTEAFFGQGTRLTVV.

This chain connects TRBV2 to TRBJ2-5, with D possibly being TRBD1 (5 bases). The V end was cut by 7 bases, the J end by 5 bases, with 11 bases between. This CDR3 region has 12 residues. Germline lookup yields CDR1 SNHLY and CDR2 FYNNEI. The CDR3 loop is CASKGRPETQYF. The CDR3 nucleotides are TGTGCCAGCAAGGGGCGTCCCGAGACCCAGTACTTC.

This clonotype was detected many times. The rearrangement uses TRBV2 and TRBJ2-1; TRBD2 matches at 13 bases. The CDR3 is made up of 15 amino acids. V lost 6 bases to trimming and J lost 9 bases; unmatched junction nucleotides: 8. Germline V lookup: CDR1 SNHLY, CDR2 FYNNEI. CDR3 nucleotide sequence: TGTGCCAGCAGCGCGGGACTAGCGGGACGTACTGAGCAGTTCTTC. It translates to CASSAGLAGRTEQFF.

This clonotype was recorded at least ten times. The V gene is TRBV7-9, the J gene TRBJ1-1; D is possibly TRBD1 (5 bases). The V gene lost 1 base and the J gene lost 8 bases, with 11 bases spanning the gap. In germline, CDR1 is SEHNR, CDR2 FQNEAQ (reference sequence). The CDR3 has 13 residues. CDR3 coding DNA: TGTGCCAGCAGCTTAGTTAGGGGAAGGGAAGCTTTCTTT. This codes for CASSLVRGREAFF.

There are many counts of this clonotype. The genes are TRBV28 and TRBJ2-7; unclear D gene. V was cut by 8 bases and J by 2 bases, with 7 bases left in between. The length of the CDR3 is 11 residues. From germline, CDR1 is MDHEN and CDR2 SYDVKM. Written as DNA, the CDR3 is TGTGCCAGCGGCTCGACCTACGAGCAGTACTTC. It translates to CASGSTYEQYF.

The table lists this clonotype with many counts. This sequence joins TRBV5-1 and TRBJ1-3; D call uncertain. Trimming left V 7 bases short and J 0 bases short, with 20 bases between. The V gene's germline CDR1 is SGHRS and CDR2 YFSETQ. The CDR3 spans 17 residues. In DNA form, the CDR3 reads TGCGCCAGCGGAGAGGGTCACCGAGGCTCCTCTGGAAACACCATATATTTT. The encoded protein is CASGEGHRGSSGNTIYF.

The chain employs TRBV24-1 and TRBJ1-2; perhaps TRBD1 as D (5 bases). This CDR3 is built from 12 residues. V gave up 7 bases and J gave up 7 bases, with 12 bases separating them. In germline, CDR1 is KGHDR, CDR2 SFDVKD. CDR3 loop: CATRTEVGGYTF. The CDR3 DNA sequence: TGTGCCACCAGGACAGAGGTGGGTGGCTACACCTTC.

This clonotype was observed many times. This CDR3 reads CASIRRPNTEAFF. The CDR3 region has the DNA TGTGCCAGCATTCGACGGCCGAACACTGAAGCTTTCTTT. The chain links TRBV6-1 to TRBJ1-1, with D uncertain. V shed 7 bases and J shed 1 base, with 10 bases lying between them. This CDR3 comprises 13 residues. CDR1 MNHNS and CDR2 SASEGT come from the germline V gene.

V is TRBV27 and J is TRBJ2-3; unclear D gene. The germline V gene encodes CDR1 MNHEY and CDR2 SMNVEV (reference sequence). The CDR3 totals 13 residues. V was cut by 6 bases and J by 8 bases, with 15 bases left in between. The CDR3 is CASSLGPWATQYF. CDR3 in DNA: TGTGCCAGCAGCCTTGGACCGTGGGCTACGCAGTATTTT.

The chain uses TRBV7-9 and TRBJ2-2, with D perhaps matching TRBD1 (5 bases). This CDR3 region has 16 residues. The V gene lost 2 bases and the J gene lost 4 bases, with 14 bases spanning the gap. Per the germline V gene, CDR1 is SEHNR and CDR2 is FQNEAQ (reference sequence). The CDR3: CASSLYGLGVTGELFF. In nucleotides, the CDR3 is TGTGCCAGCAGCTTATACGGGCTAGGGGTCACCGGGGAGCTGTTTTTT.

The rearrangement links TRBV6-1 to TRBJ2-7; D perhaps matches TRBD2 (5 bases). The CDR3 runs 14 residues. Trimming shortened V by 1 base and J by 7 bases, and 14 bases separated the two germline ends. Germline values: CDR1 MNHNS, CDR2 SASEGT. The CDR3 region has the DNA TGTGCCAGCAGTGAAGGTTCGGGGTTGCAGGAGCAGTACTTC. Translation gives CASSEGSGLQEQYF.

This clonotype was observed many times. The chain combines TRBV5-1 with TRBJ2-1, with 15 bases fitting TRBD2. Germline CDR1 reads SGHRS; CDR2 reads YFSETQ. This CDR3 comprises 18 residues. The junction had 7 bases not matched to a gene; V was cut back by 6 bases and J by 0 bases. This chain's CDR3 is CASTQGLAGGGSYNEQFF. Here the CDR3 DNA reads TGCGCCAGCACACAAGGACTAGCGGGGGGGGGCTCCTACAATGAGCAGTTCTTC. Based on the CDR3 plus reference TRBV5-1 and TRBJ2-1, the full variable domain is KAGVTQTPRYLIKTRGQQVTLSCSPISGHRSVSWYQQTPGQGLQFLFEYFSETQRNKGNFPGRFSGRQFSNSRSEMNVSTLELGDSALYLCASTQGLAGGGSYNEQFFGPGTRLTVL.

This clonotype was counted ten times or more. The chain links TRBV5-1 to TRBJ1-2; D remains ambiguous. Germline V gene sequence: CDR1 SGHRS, CDR2 YFSETQ. This CDR3 region has 14 residues. The V end was cut by 0 bases, the J end by 0 bases, with 6 bases between. The CDR3 DNA is TGCGCCAGCAGCTTGGTTGAGGCTAACTATGGCTACACCTTC. This encodes CASSLVEANYGYTF. Variable domain in full (rest from reference TRBV5-1 and TRBJ1-2): KAGVTQTPRYLIKTRGQQVTLSCSPISGHRSVSWYQQTPGQGLQFLFEYFSETQRNKGNFPGRFSGRQFSNSRSEMNVSTLELGDSALYLCASSLVEANYGYTFGSGTRLTVV.

This clonotype was observed a handful of times. The chain links TRBV7-8 to TRBJ1-5, with D perhaps matching TRBD1 (5 bases). Trimming left V 5 bases short and J 9 bases short, with 17 bases between. The CDR3 is made up of 14 amino acids. Germline V gene lookup returns CDR1 SGHVS and CDR2 FQNEAQ. This CDR3 is CASSPSAREGPQHF. CDR3 nucleotide sequence: TGTGCCAGCAGCCCTTCGGCCAGGGAAGGGCCCCAGCATTTT.

CDR3 DNA sequence: TGCAGTGCTAGAGGAGGGTCGGGAGGTGAAAAACTGTTTTTT. Its translation is CSARGGSGGEKLFF. This chain joins TRBV20-1 and TRBJ1-4; D gene unclear. Per germline, CDR1 DFQATT and CDR2 SNEGSKA (reference sequence). The CDR3 is 14 residues long. V was trimmed by 1 base and J by 7 bases, leaving 13 bases between them.

By share, this clonotype counts as medium-sized. The genes are TRBV29-1 and TRBJ2-3, with 8 bases lining up with TRBD1. Germline assignment: CDR1 SQVTM and CDR2 ANQGSEA. The CDR3 has 13 amino acids. J lost 4 bases, V lost 6 bases, and 6 bases had no gene match. The CDR3 sequence: CSVKWTGPDTQYF. Here the CDR3 DNA reads TGCAGCGTGAAATGGACAGGGCCAGATACGCAGTATTTT.

This clonotype was recorded many times. This sequence joins TRBV5-1 and TRBJ2-1; D call uncertain. Trimming cost V 1 base and J 0 bases, with 8 bases left between them. The CDR3 consists of 15 residues. CDR1 is SGHRS and CDR2 is YFSETQ in the germline V gene. DNA of the CDR3: TGCGCCAGCAGCTTGTTCTCGAGCTCCTACAATGAGCAGTTCTTC. This translates into CASSLFSSSYNEQFF.

This clonotype has a handful of counts. CDR3 sequence: CASSRDRVTGELFF. For the CDR3, the DNA is TGCGCCAGCAGCCGGGACAGGGTTACCGGGGAGCTGTTTTTT. The chain carries TRBV4-1 and TRBJ2-2; 9 nucleotides match TRBD1. Per the germline V gene, CDR1 is MGHRA and CDR2 is YSYEKL. The CDR3 consists of 14 residues. Losses at the gene ends were 4 bases for V and 5 bases for J; bases not matched to a gene: 2.

This clonotype was counted many times. The chain recombines TRBV29-1 with TRBJ2-7; unclear D gene. The V end lost 1 base, the J end lost 9 bases, and 13 bases lay between the germline ends. Germline values: CDR1 SQVTM, CDR2 ANQGSEA. The CDR3 spans 12 residues. The CDR3 coding sequence is TGCAGCGTTGAAGTGGCCCTAACTGGGCAGTACTTC. Amino acids: CSVEVALTGQYF.

This clonotype occurred many times. The V call is TRBV28, the J call TRBJ1-2; D perhaps matches TRBD1 (6 bases). Trimming left V 3 bases short and J 3 bases short, with 11 bases between. The germline gives CDR1 MDHEN, CDR2 SYDVKM. The CDR3 consists of 14 residues. The CDR3, as DNA: TGTGCCAGCAGTTTCCCAGGGGTTGACTATGGCTACACCTTC. The encoded protein is CASSFPGVDYGYTF.

The table lists this clonotype with many counts. The genes are TRBV7-9 and TRBJ2-7; the match to TRBD2 covers 9 bases. This CDR3 comprises 17 residues. V was clipped by 5 bases and J by 2 bases; unmatched bases: 13. Germline V gene data show CDR1 as SEHNR and CDR2 as FQNEAQ (reference sequence). The CDR3 here is CASSPRPGLAPTYEQYF. The CDR3, as DNA: TGTGCCAGCAGCCCACGGCCCGGACTAGCGCCCACCTACGAGCAGTACTTC.

This clonotype has a count of ten or more. This chain links TRBV2 with TRBJ2-1; 10 positions agree with TRBD1. Germline trimming cut 3 bases from V and 15 bases from J; bases unmatched to any gene: 2. From germline, CDR1 is SNHLY and CDR2 FYNNEI. This CDR3 is 11 amino acids long. The CDR3 protein is CASSDRDRGFF. CDR3 DNA sequence: TGTGCCAGCAGTGATAGGGACAGGGGGTTCTTC.

The table lists this clonotype with many counts. The chain couples TRBV12-3 or TRBV12-4 to TRBJ1-1; a possible D gene is TRBD1 (5 bases). The CDR3 is made up of 13 amino acids. The V end lost 7 bases, the J end lost 3 bases, and 12 bases lay between the germline ends. CDR3 DNA sequence: TGTGCCAGCACCCTGACAGCGTACACTGAAGCTTTCTTT. This gives the protein CASTLTAYTEAFF.

This clonotype was seen many times. The chain links TRBV15 to TRBJ2-7; 9 bases agree with TRBD2. The V gene end was trimmed by 2 bases and the J gene end by 0 bases; junction bases not matched to a gene: 8. In germline, CDR1 is LNHNV, CDR2 YYDKDF (reference sequence). The CDR3 sequence is 17 residues long. The CDR3 is CATSRQPPGLASYEQYF. CDR3 DNA sequence: TGTGCCACCAGCAGACAGCCCCCGGGACTAGCCTCCTACGAGCAGTACTTC.

The chain uses TRBV20-1 and TRBJ1-2, with D possibly TRBD1 on 5 matching bases. The V gene lost 4 bases and the J gene lost 3 bases, with 18 bases spanning the gap. This CDR3 comprises 15 residues. The germline V gene encodes CDR1 DFQATT and CDR2 SNEGSKA (reference sequence). The CDR3 DNA follows: TGCAGTGCTATCCTGCAGGGTAATATAGACTATGGCTACACCTTC. Encoded protein: CSAILQGNIDYGYTF.

The table lists this clonotype with a few counts. V and J are TRBV5-4 and TRBJ2-7; TRBD1 agrees at 7 bases. The V segment lost 2 bases and the J segment 1 base; nucleotides outside the gene matches: 3. The CDR3 covers 14 residues. Germline V gene lookup returns CDR1 SGHNT and CDR2 YYREEE (reference sequence). As DNA, the CDR3 is TGTGCCAGCAGCTTAGGGGGCGTATCCTACGAGCAGTACTTC. Protein sequence: CASSLGGVSYEQYF.

This clonotype turned up a few times. The V and J genes are TRBV4-2 and TRBJ2-7; D is perhaps TRBD2 (5 bases). From germline, CDR1 is LGHNA and CDR2 YNFKEQ. V lost 0 bases, J lost 3 bases, and 12 bases lay in between. CDR3 size: 15 residues. CDR3 residues: CASSQETTRVYEQYF. The DNA for the CDR3 is TGTGCCAGCAGCCAAGAGACTACCCGGGTCTACGAGCAGTACTTC.